This T cell receptor (beta chain) was observed in a study of CD8+ T cells in alopecia areata (dated by TCRdb to the late 2010s). Background on the whole study: The treated patients, all with moderate-to-severe alopecia areata, were enrolled in an open-label pilot trial of oral tofacitinib given at 5 to 10 mg twice daily. Scalp tissue and sorted CD4+ and CD8+ peripheral blood T cells from patchy and totalis/universalis alopecia areata patients and from healthy controls were covered by human TCRbeta sequencing. In both human patients and the C3H/HeJ mouse model, the study applied high-throughput TCRbeta sequencing to look at T cell clonal expansion in alopecia areata. RNA came from the PAXgene miRNA kit for fixed scalp, the miRNeasy kit for PBMCs, and the RNeasy kit for mouse skin. Clonality in the scalp was compared among normal scalp (n=4), patchy alopecia areata scalp (n=8), and alopecia totalis/universalis scalp (n=8). immunoSEQ multiplex PCR using 35 Vbeta forward primers and 13 Jbeta reverse primers was used to amplify TCRbeta CDR3 regions. Tofacitinib was given for 6 to 18 months, followed by 6 months of follow-up off drug to assess delayed response and recurrence. Tofacitinib-treated patients had biopsies at baseline and at 4 and 24 weeks of treatment, with a later scalp biopsy in several patients.

Lesional scalp punch biopsies and peripheral blood were obtained from alopecia areata patients. PBMCs were isolated by density centrifugation and stained for CD3, CD4 and CD8, and CD4+ and CD8+ T cells were sorted on a FACSAria. The germline V gene provides CDR1 SGDLS and CDR2 YYNGEE. Trimming removed 0 bases from V and 6 bases from J; the gene matches leave 6 bases unexplained. Including the terminal cysteine and phenylalanine, the CDR3 comprises 14 residues. The kept DNA is CDR3 alone, 42 bases in frame from the first base. Paper-wide results and their limitations: Shared TCR sequences between patients were less evident than in mice, which may be partly attributable to HLA diversity in the patient population. Compared with normal scalp, lesional scalp had higher clonality and more expanded CD8+ clones, particularly in alopecia totalis/universalis, a pattern that suggests antigenic drive. Scalp TCR repertoire analysis is complicated because resident alphabeta T cells in normal human skin are also sequenced, whereas mouse skin is dominated by gammadelta T cells.

The library was made by the immunoSEQ multiplex PCR assay. For TCR sequencing, RNA was extracted from every sample and reverse transcribed into cDNA to serve as template. First-strand cDNA was synthesized using SuperScript III with a 2:1 mix of oligo-dT and random hexamers. Amplification bias was assessed with a synthetic immune receptor repertoire, and residual bias was removed computationally. The published analysis was carried out like this. Raw reads were preprocessed to remove errors, and CDR3 was defined according to IMGT conventions as the region from the conserved cysteine to phenylalanine. To get clonality, Shannon entropy was normalized by log2 of the number of productive unique TCRs and the result was subtracted from 1. Whether each scalp clone was CD4 or CD8 was inferred by checking scalp TCRbeta sequences against the CD4 and CD8 repertoires from sorted blood. TCRdb's version of the immuneACCESS table is confined to in-frame rearrangements and falls short of the full clone set. An unresolved V gene accounts for under half of the shortfall where checked; the remainder is of unknown origin. That table is the source of V, J and clone size, and D and trimming were worked out from the DNA. The table for this sample lists 150,000 or so clones; around 47% of them were counted only once. The biggest ten clones account for more than 6.5% of the sample.

Comment on this clone: The antigen this receptor binds is unknown. Per-base quality was not reported, and no clone a single base away is much larger than it.

The TCR was taken from a human donor with alopecia areata. The chain is made from TRBV9 and TRBJ2-7; the junction holds 7 bases that match TRBD2. The sample consisted of CD4+ T cells sorted from blood. The CDR3 loop reads CASSVAGTTGEQYF. The DNA sequence follows: TGTGCCAGCAGCGTAGCCGGGACTACTGGCGAGCAGTACTTC.